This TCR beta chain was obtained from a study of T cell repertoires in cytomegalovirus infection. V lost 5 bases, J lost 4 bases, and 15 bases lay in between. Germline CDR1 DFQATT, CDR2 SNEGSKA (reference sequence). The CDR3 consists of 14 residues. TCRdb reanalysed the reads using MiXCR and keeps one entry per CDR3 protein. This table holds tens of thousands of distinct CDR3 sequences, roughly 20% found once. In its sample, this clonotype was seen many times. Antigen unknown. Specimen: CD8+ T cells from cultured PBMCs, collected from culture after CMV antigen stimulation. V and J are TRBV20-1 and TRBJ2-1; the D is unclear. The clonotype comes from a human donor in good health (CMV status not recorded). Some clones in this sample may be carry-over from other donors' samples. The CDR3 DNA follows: TGCAGTGCTCGCTCACGGATGAGATACAATGAGCAGTTCTTC. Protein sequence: CSARSRMRYNEQFF.